Sequencing of this TCR beta chain was carried out in a study of glioma-infiltrating T cells after dendritic cell vaccination. Study details: Glioblastoma patients came from Phase I and II dendritic cell vaccination trials. Dendritic cells derived from monocytes and pulsed with autologous tumor lysate formed the vaccine.

Per germline, CDR1 MNHNY and CDR2 SVGAGI (reference sequence). The CDR3 contains 11 residues. V lost 8 bases to trimming and J lost 9 bases, with 13 bases between them. Repertoires were generated with immunoSEQ multiplex PCR, while TCRdb's copy carries only in-frame clones and drops some. Of about 50,000 clones listed, around nine tenths are singletons. Time point noted: after dendritic cell vaccination, including at tumor progression/relapse. Here the sequenced sample was blood, taken after dendritic cell vaccination. This chain joins TRBV6-6 and TRBJ1-1; weak D call: TRBD1 (5 bases). This receptor was taken from a human donor with glioblastoma. CDR3 amino acids: CASGAGYQAFF. The CDR3 region has the DNA TGTGCCAGCGGGGCGGGGTACCAAGCTTTCTTT.